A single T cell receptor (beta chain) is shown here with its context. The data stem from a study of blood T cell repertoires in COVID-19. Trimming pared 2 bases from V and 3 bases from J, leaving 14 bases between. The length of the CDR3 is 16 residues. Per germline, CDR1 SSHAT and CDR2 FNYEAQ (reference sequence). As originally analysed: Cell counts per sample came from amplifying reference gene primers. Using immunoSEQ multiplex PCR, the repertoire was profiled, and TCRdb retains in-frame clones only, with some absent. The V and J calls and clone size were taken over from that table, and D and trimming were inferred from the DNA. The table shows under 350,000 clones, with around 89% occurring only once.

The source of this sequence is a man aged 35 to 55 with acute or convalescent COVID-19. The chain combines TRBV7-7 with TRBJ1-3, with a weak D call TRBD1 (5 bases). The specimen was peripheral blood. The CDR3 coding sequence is TGTGCCAGCAGCTTACCTCTTCCAGGGAATGGAAACACCATATATTTT. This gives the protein CASSLPLPGNGNTIYF.